A selection of T cell receptor beta chains follows, all from one sample in a study of T-cell memory formation after mild COVID-19. TCRdb re-called the 5' RACE reads with MiXCR, one entry per CDR3 protein. The table shows hundreds of thousands of distinct CDR3 sequences, with approximately 13% occurring only once. The sequencing sample was made of PBMCs or a T cell subset sorted from them (not recorded which). These receptors originate from a man aged 18 to 29 who had mild COVID-19 (a few samples of this study predate the infection). Cell type and time point are not known. Both conserved end residues are part of each CDR3. The D gene is left open where the match is weak. Rows give clone size only sometimes, using once, few, many, or a class for an expanded clone.

D gene: -; V gene: TRBV7-2; J gene: TRBJ1-2; clone size: few; CDR3 protein: CASSGGGSGYTF; CDR3 DNA: TGTGCCAGCAGCGGGGGTGGGAGTGGCTACACCTTC
D gene: -; V gene: TRBV28; J gene: TRBJ1-1; clone size: few; CDR3 protein: CASINLALNTEAFF; CDR3 DNA: TGTGCCAGCATTAACTTAGCCCTGAACACTGAAGCTTTCTTT
D gene: -; V gene: TRBV18; J gene: TRBJ2-7; clone size: few; CDR3 protein: CASSPLEGSYEQYF; CDR3 DNA: TGTGCCAGCTCCCCTCTCGAGGGCTCCTACGAGCAGTACTTC
D gene: -; V gene: TRBV12-3/TRBV12-4; J gene: TRBJ2-1; clone size: -; CDR3 protein: CASSLAGPGGEQFF; CDR3 DNA: TGTGCCAGCAGTTTAGCGGGGCCGGGCGGTGAGCAGTTCTTC
D gene: TRBD2; V gene: TRBV27; J gene: TRBJ2-1; clone size: few; CDR3 protein: CASSSDGLASGLEQFF; CDR3 DNA: TGTGCCAGCAGTTCCGACGGACTAGCGTCCGGCCTTGAGCAGTTCTTC
D gene: TRBD2; V gene: TRBV6-6; J gene: TRBJ2-3; clone size: few; CDR3 protein: CASSGTSGGLSTDTQYF; CDR3 DNA: TGTGCCAGCAGTGGGACTAGCGGGGGCCTGAGCACAGATACGCAGTATTTT
D gene: TRBD2; V gene: TRBV4-1; J gene: TRBJ2-1; clone size: -; CDR3 protein: CASSPSGLAGGIYNEQFF; CDR3 DNA: TGCGCCAGCAGCCCGTCGGGTCTAGCGGGGGGCATATACAATGAGCAGTTCTTC
D gene: TRBD2; V gene: TRBV2; J gene: TRBJ2-2; clone size: -; CDR3 protein: CASNSLAGGPGELFF; CDR3 DNA: TGTGCCAGCAACTCACTAGCGGGGGGGCCCGGGGAGCTGTTTTTT
D gene: -; V gene: TRBV4-3; J gene: TRBJ1-2; clone size: -; CDR3 protein: CASSQLDGNNYGYTF; CDR3 DNA: TGCGCCAGCAGCCAACTCGACGGTAATAACTATGGCTACACCTTC
D gene: -; V gene: TRBV5-1; J gene: TRBJ2-5; clone size: -; CDR3 protein: CASSLRSQETQYF; CDR3 DNA: TGCGCCAGCAGCTTGAGGAGCCAAGAGACCCAGTACTTC
D gene: TRBD2; V gene: TRBV25-1; J gene: TRBJ2-7; clone size: -; CDR3 protein: CASRETGTSSYEQYF; CDR3 DNA: TGTGCCAGCAGAGAAACCGGGACTAGCTCCTACGAGCAGTACTTC
D gene: -; V gene: TRBV5-1; J gene: TRBJ2-7; clone size: many; CDR3 protein: CASSFQGEQYF; CDR3 DNA: TGCGCCAGCAGCTTTCAGGGCGAGCAGTACTTC
D gene: TRBD2; V gene: TRBV4-2; J gene: TRBJ2-1; clone size: -; CDR3 protein: CASSQVGSGTSYNEQFF; CDR3 DNA: TGTGCCAGCAGCCAAGTAGGTAGCGGGACCTCCTACAATGAGCAGTTCTTC
D gene: -; V gene: TRBV4-1; J gene: TRBJ1-5; clone size: few; CDR3 protein: CASSQDPGAHQPQHF; CDR3 DNA: TGCGCCAGCAGCCAAGATCCGGGGGCCCATCAGCCCCAGCATTTT
D gene: -; V gene: TRBV24-1; J gene: TRBJ2-1; clone size: -; CDR3 protein: CATGGINEQFF; CDR3 DNA: TGTGCCACCGGGGGGATCAATGAGCAGTTCTTC
D gene: TRBD1; V gene: TRBV10-3; J gene: TRBJ2-7; clone size: -; CDR3 protein: CAISESTGGYEQYF; CDR3 DNA: TGTGCCATCAGTGAGTCGACAGGGGGCTACGAGCAGTACTTC